This T cell receptor (beta chain) was found in a study of cytomegalovirus exposure and HLA in healthy donors. Notes on this clone: Its specificity is not known.

Study-wide results and limits: Reports showed the classifier diagnosing cytomegalovirus status with high specificity and sensitivity.

Germline assignment: CDR1 MGHRA and CDR2 YSYEKL. V shed 0 bases and J shed 3 bases, with 9 bases lying between them. The length of the CDR3 is 14 residues. The study ran its PCR with 60 Vbeta and 13 Jbeta primers. TCRdb's copy holds only in-frame clones and misses some; the assay was immunoSEQ multiplex PCR. This repertoire shows about 170,000 clones, roughly 80% found once; its top ten account for around 3%. The sample taken for sequencing was PBMCs. The clonotype was recovered from a female donor in good health and CMV-seronegative. The chain is built from TRBV4-1 and TRBJ2-7; possibly TRBD2 for D (6 bases). In nucleotides, the CDR3 is TGCGCCAGCAGCCAAGAGACTAGACTCTACGAGCAGTACTTC. Residues: CASSQETRLYEQYF.